What follows are 8 T cell receptor beta chains derived from one specimen sequenced in a study of blood T cell repertoires in COVID-19. Sequencing used immunoSEQ multiplex PCR; TCRdb keeps in-frame clones, though not all of them. The table records some 150,000 clones, around 83% of them present only once. Sample: peripheral blood. These receptors originate from a woman aged 55-69 years with COVID-19, enrolled during active disease.

The chain employs TRBV25-1 and TRBJ1-4; 7 bases match TRBD1. CDR1 is MGHDK and CDR2 is SYGVNS in the germline V gene. The CDR3 is 17 amino acids. Trimming took 0 bases from V and 0 from J; bases not matched to a gene: 4. The CDR3 DNA sequence: TGTGCCAGCAGTGAATATGGAGGGGGCTCAACTAATGAAAAACTGTTTTTT. As protein: CASSEYGGGSTNEKLFF.

V gene TRBV7-8 combines with J gene TRBJ1-5, with a weak D call TRBD1 (6 bases). CDR3 length equals 15 residues. Trimming removed 3 bases at V and 2 bases at J, with 11 bases between. CDR1 is SGHVS, CDR2 FQNEAQ, per germline. The CDR3 sequence: CASSLREGGNQPQHF. The DNA of the CDR3 is TGTGCCAGCAGCTTGAGGGAGGGGGGCAATCAGCCCCAGCATTTT.

This clone was picked up a small number of times. The chain couples TRBV5-4 to TRBJ2-7, with TRBD2 matching over 7 bases. V shed 4 bases, J shed 6 bases, and the junction held 10 bases outside the gene matches. Per the germline V gene, CDR1 is SGHNT and CDR2 is YYREEE (reference sequence). The CDR3 totals 14 residues. In DNA form, the CDR3 reads TGTGCCAGCAGCCCGGGGGGTACTAGGACCGAGCAGTACTTC. This gives the protein CASSPGGTRTEQYF.

The rearrangement uses TRBV27 and TRBJ1-6, with D possibly TRBD1 on 5 matching bases. V was pared by 1 base and J by 9 bases, with 13 bases between. The CDR3 runs 15 residues. Germline V gives CDR1 MNHEY, CDR2 SMNVEV (reference sequence). The CDR3 spells CASSLLQGRSSPLHF. The CDR3 DNA follows: TGTGCCAGCAGTTTATTGCAGGGAAGAAGTTCACCCCTCCACTTT.

The V and J genes are TRBV19 and TRBJ1-2; D remains unclear. The CDR3 contains 14 residues. Trimming cost V 1 base and J 8 bases, with 14 bases left between them. The V gene's germline CDR1 is LNHDA and CDR2 SQIVND (reference sequence). The CDR3 reads CASSIGRRTGGYTF. Written as DNA, the CDR3 is TGTGCCAGTAGTATAGGAAGGCGGACGGGGGGCTACACCTTC.

V is TRBV30 and J is TRBJ2-5; a possible D gene is TRBD1 (6 bases). The CDR3 has 12 amino acids. Per the germline V gene, CDR1 is GTSNPN and CDR2 is SVGIG (reference sequence). The germline V and J ends were trimmed by 4 bases and 5 bases, with 11 bases remaining between them. In DNA form, the CDR3 reads TGTGCCTGGAAGGGGGTGGCCGAGACCCAGTACTTC. Protein: CAWKGVAETQYF.

The V gene is TRBV2, the J gene TRBJ2-1; 9 nucleotides align to TRBD2. Germline CDR1 and CDR2: SNHLY and FYNNEI. With V trimmed by 4 bases and J by 10 bases, 11 bases remained unmatched. CDR3 length: 15 amino acids. The CDR3: CASSVTGTSLNEQFF. CDR3 coding DNA: TGTGCCAGCAGTGTAACCGGGACTAGCCTTAACGAGCAGTTCTTC. The full variable domain, with the rest looked up from reference TRBV2 and TRBJ2-1, is EPEVTQTPSHQVTQMGQEVILRCVPISNHLYFYWYRQILGQKVEFLVSFYNNEISEKSEIFDDQFSVERPDGSNFTLKIRSTKLEDSAMYFCASSVTGTSLNEQFFGPGTRLTVL.

The DNA of the CDR3 is TGTGCCAGCAGTTATCACGGGACAGGTGGCTATGGCTACACCTTC. Protein sequence: CASSYHGTGGYGYTF. The chain links TRBV6-2 or TRBV6-3 to TRBJ1-2, with TRBD1 matching 8 bases. The CDR3 covers 15 residues. Germline lookup yields CDR1 MNHEY and CDR2 SVGEGT. After removal of 3 bases from V and 4 bases from J, the junction contained 7 bases not matched to a gene.